These T cell receptor beta chains were read from a single sample in a study of Ad26.COV2.S vaccination and SARS-CoV-2 variants. Sequenced by immunoSEQ multiplex PCR; TCRdb stores in-frame clones only, minus some. The table has about 350,000 clones, around 89% seen once. Sequencing used peripheral blood, obtained in a trial of Ad26.COV2.S vaccine versus placebo. Receptor source: a person aged 18-60 years who received the Ad26.COV2.S COVID-19 vaccine or a placebo. CDR3s include the opening cysteine and the closing phenylalanine or tryptophan. D genes are given only for firm matches. Rows may omit the clone size; those that give it use once, few, many or a size class.

TRBJ2-2,TRBV18,TRBD1,few,TGTGCCAGCTCACCCTTGGACAGGGCCACCGGGGAGCTGTTTTTT,CASSPLDRATGELFF
TRBJ2-6,TRBV28,.,.,TGTGCCAGCAGGGGGGGGCTCGGGGCCAACGTCCTGACTTTC,CASRGGLGANVLTF
TRBJ2-1,TRBV12-3/TRBV12-4,.,.,TGTGCCAGCAGTTTGGGTCTAGCTCATGAGCAGTTCTTC,CASSLGLAHEQFF
TRBJ2-7,TRBV2,TRBD1,.,TGTGCCAGCAGTGAACGGGACAGCTACGAGCAGTACTTC,CASSERDSYEQYF
TRBJ2-5,TRBV6-5,.,.,TGTGCCAGCAGACCCGGGACACCGCAAGAGACCCAGTACTTC,CASRPGTPQETQYF
TRBJ1-4,TRBV14,.,.,TGTGCCAGCAGCCAAGACGGTCACCCTGGGGAAAAACTGTTTTTT,CASSQDGHPGEKLFF
TRBJ2-2,TRBV5-6,.,.,TGTGCCAGCAGCTTCGGGGACGGCTACACCGGGGAGCTGTTTTTT,CASSFGDGYTGELFF
TRBJ1-1,TRBV11-2,.,.,TGTGCCAGCAGCTTAATAGTAAATATCGGTGCCATGAACACTGAAGCTTTCTTT,CASSLIVNIGAMNTEAFF
TRBJ1-5,TRBV14,TRBD1,.,TGTGCCAGCAGCCAGTACAGGGGGCGCGCAGGACAGCCCCAGCATTTT,CASSQYRGRAGQPQHF
TRBJ2-7,TRBV2,.,once,TGTGCCAGCAGTGAAAGGTGGGCAGCCTGGGAGTACTTC,CASSERWAAWEYF
TRBJ1-2,TRBV24-1,.,.,TGTGCCACCAGTGCCGGGACCCTATATGGCTACACCTTC,CATSAGTLYGYTF
TRBJ2-6,TRBV2,.,.,TGTGCCAGCAGTGGGACAACTGGGGCCAACGTCCTGACTTTC,CASSGTTGANVLTF
TRBJ2-2,TRBV5-1,.,.,TGCGCCAGCAGCTTGGTCGGCGGGGAGCTGTTTTTT,CASSLVGGELFF
TRBJ2-4,TRBV27,.,.,TGTGCCAGCAGCCCACAGGGACTATTAGCCAAAAACATTCAGTACTTC,CASSPQGLLAKNIQYF
TRBJ2-2,TRBV11-3,TRBD2,.,TGTGCCAGCAGCCCCGGACTAGCGTACACCGGGGAGCTGTTTTTT,CASSPGLAYTGELFF
TRBJ1-6,TRBV27,.,.,TGTGCCAGCAGTTTATTCGGGCAGACAAGCTCCTATAATTCACCCCTCCACTTT,CASSLFGQTSSYNSPLHF
TRBJ1-1,TRBV5-1,.,.,TGCGCCAGCAGCCCACAGTTGAACACTGAAGCTTTCTTT,CASSPQLNTEAFF